The 8 T cell receptor beta chains in this list originate from one sample, sequenced in a study of CD8 T cells in Susac syndrome. RNA amounts of roughly 0.45 to 1 ug underwent reverse transcription with random hexamers. TCRdb processed the immunoSEQ multiplex PCR reads anew with MiXCR; each CDR3 protein has one entry. The data hold 250,000 to 350,000 distinct CDR3 sequences, with approximately 81% observed a single time. Sequenced: CD8+ T cells from PBMCs. These receptors were taken from a human donor with multiple sclerosis.

J is TRBJ2-7 and V is TRBV2; 10 bases align to TRBD1. The CDR3 extends over 15 amino acids. The junction had 7 bases not matched to a gene; V was cut back by 8 bases and J by 0 bases. CDR1 is SNHLY and CDR2 is FYNNEI in the germline V gene. This CDR3 reads CASPGGQGSSYEQYF. DNA for the CDR3: TGTGCCAGCCCAGGGGGACAGGGGAGCTCCTACGAGCAGTACTTC.

The chain employs TRBV20-1 and TRBJ1-2; D may be TRBD1 (5 bases). Trimming pared 0 bases from V and 4 bases from J, leaving 6 bases between. Germline V gene data show CDR1 as DFQATT and CDR2 as SNEGSKA (reference sequence). CDR3 length equals 12 residues. CDR3 sequence: CSARDGGYGYTF. The CDR3 coding sequence is TGCAGTGCTAGAGATGGGGGCTATGGCTACACCTTC.

This clonotype was seen more than once but under ten times. The gene calls are TRBV7-9 and TRBJ2-1, with 8 bases fitting TRBD2. Germline V gene sequence: CDR1 SEHNR, CDR2 FQNEAQ (reference sequence). V was clipped by 1 base and J by 15 bases; unmatched bases: 5. This CDR3 contains 12 residues. CDR3: CASSLGAGAPFF. The CDR3 nucleotides are TGTGCCAGCAGCTTAGGAGCGGGAGCCCCGTTCTTC.

The chain uses TRBV9 and TRBJ1-1, with a weak D call TRBD1 (5 bases). V lost 0 bases, J lost 6 bases, and 9 bases lay in between. The CDR3 is made up of 13 amino acids. CDR1 is SGDLS and CDR2 is YYNGEE in the germline V gene. For the CDR3, the DNA is TGTGCCAGCAGCGTAGGGGGGTTTTCTGAAGCTTTCTTT. As protein: CASSVGGFSEAFF.

The genes are TRBV28 and TRBJ2-1; TRBD2 matches 11 bases. The CDR3 spans 15 residues. Germline V CDR1 and CDR2: MDHEN, SYDVKM. Unmatched junction bases numbered 7, after V lost 5 bases and J lost 7 bases. CDR3 bases: TGTGCCAGCAGTACCCTTCCTAGCGGGGGGAATGAGCAGTTCTTC. Amino acid sequence: CASSTLPSGGNEQFF.

CDR3 bases: TGTGCCAGCACCTTGACCGCGGAGGGGAATCAGCCCCAGCATTTT. Translated: CASTLTAEGNQPQHF. The rearrangement links TRBV28 to TRBJ1-5; possible D gene TRBD1, 5 bases. The germline V gene has CDR1 MDHEN and CDR2 SYDVKM. The CDR3 totals 15 residues. Trimming took off 7 bases at V and 4 bases at J, with 17 bases between the two ends.

This chain links TRBV30 with TRBJ2-3; D is possibly TRBD1 (6 bases). The ends were cut back, 1 base at V and 5 bases at J, with 19 bases in the middle. The CDR3 loop spans 16 amino acids. Germline V gene lookup returns CDR1 GTSNPN and CDR2 SVGIG (reference sequence). The CDR3 DNA is TGTGCCTGGAGTGCTCCGGAACAGGGATCGGAAGATACGCAGTATTTT. Its translation: CAWSAPEQGSEDTQYF.

This clonotype was picked up one time. This chain connects TRBV30 to TRBJ2-7; D remains unclear. With 0 bases removed from V and 5 bases from J, the gap between germline ends came to 11 bases. Germline V lookup: CDR1 GTSNPN, CDR2 SVGIG (reference sequence). CDR3 length equals 13 residues. The CDR3 nucleotides read TGTGCCTGGAGTGTATCTGTGAAAAACGAGCAGTACTTC. Protein: CAWSVSVKNEQYF.